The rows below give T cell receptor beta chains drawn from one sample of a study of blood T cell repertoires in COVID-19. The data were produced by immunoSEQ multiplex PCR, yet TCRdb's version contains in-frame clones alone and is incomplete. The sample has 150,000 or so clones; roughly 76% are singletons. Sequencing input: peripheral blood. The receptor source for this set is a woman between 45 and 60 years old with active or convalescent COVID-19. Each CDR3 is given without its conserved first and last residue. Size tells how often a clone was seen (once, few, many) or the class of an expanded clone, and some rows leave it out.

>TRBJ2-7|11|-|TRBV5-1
ASSFRRGYEQY
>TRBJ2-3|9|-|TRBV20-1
SASEKDTQY
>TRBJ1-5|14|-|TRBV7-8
ASSLDGQGGNQPQH
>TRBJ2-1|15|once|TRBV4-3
ASSQGAGDFQYNEQF
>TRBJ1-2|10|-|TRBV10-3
AIRDGAGGYT
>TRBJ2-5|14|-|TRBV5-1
ASSLRLADPDGTQY
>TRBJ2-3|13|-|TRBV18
ASSPVAGGTDTQY
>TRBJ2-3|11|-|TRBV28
ASSSWATDTQY
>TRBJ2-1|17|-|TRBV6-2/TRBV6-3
ASSQQVFGSSGRYNEQF
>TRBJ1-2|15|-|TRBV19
ASSQPGTGRAGYGYT
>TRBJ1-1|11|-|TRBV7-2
ASSFNGNTEAF
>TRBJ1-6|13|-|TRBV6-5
ASSYGAGNNSPLH
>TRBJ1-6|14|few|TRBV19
ASTPRGQDYNSPLH
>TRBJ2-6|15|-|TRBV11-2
ASSFRRGTPGANVLT
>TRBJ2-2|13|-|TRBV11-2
ASSLGAQGVGELF
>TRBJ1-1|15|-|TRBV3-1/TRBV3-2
ASSQDRRWGENTEAF
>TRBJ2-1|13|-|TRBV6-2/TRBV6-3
AGSPGLAGMSEQF
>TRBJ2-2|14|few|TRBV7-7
ASSLGGGANTGELF
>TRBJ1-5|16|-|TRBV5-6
ASSLAMGQGNLGQPQH
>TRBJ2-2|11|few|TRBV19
ASPGVGAGELF
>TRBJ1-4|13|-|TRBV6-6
ASSYAGFPNEKLF
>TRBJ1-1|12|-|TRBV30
AWSRDSLNTEAF
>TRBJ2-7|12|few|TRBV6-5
AIAFGTGDYEQY
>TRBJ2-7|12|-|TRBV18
ASSRAQQGDEQY
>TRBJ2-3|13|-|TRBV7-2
ASSSRRGQGLPQY
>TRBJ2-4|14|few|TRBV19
ASSIGPGVAKNIQY
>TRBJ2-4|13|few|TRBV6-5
ASRPPTGSKNIQY
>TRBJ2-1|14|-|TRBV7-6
ASSPGSGGPYNEQF
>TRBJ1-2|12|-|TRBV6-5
ASRGQGGTYGYT
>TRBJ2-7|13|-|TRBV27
ASSLLGGVPYEQY
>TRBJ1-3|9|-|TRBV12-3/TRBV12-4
ASSLGNTIY
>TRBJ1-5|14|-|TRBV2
ASSPEPQGPGQPQH
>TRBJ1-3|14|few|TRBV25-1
ASSALGRDEGNTIY
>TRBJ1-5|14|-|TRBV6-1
ASSEGHALSNQPQH
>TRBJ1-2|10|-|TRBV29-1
SVGEGTYGYT
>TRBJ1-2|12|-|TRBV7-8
ASSSDRVSYGYT
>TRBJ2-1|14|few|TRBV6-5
ASSYSGQSTHNEQF
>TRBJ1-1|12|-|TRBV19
ASRTKQGNTEAF
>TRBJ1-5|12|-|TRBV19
ASRTDSLNQPQH
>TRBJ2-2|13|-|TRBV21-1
ASSKALSGNGELF
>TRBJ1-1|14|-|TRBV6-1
ASSALFGRGDTEAF
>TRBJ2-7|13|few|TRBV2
ASSEGHSYSYEQY
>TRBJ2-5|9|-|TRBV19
ASSIGQSQY
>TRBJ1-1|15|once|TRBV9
ASSVEGQGEADTEAF
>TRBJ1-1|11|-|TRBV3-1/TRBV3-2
ASSQAKRTEAF
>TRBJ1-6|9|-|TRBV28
ASSFNGRGK
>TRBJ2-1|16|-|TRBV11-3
ASSLEVWGQGAQNEQF
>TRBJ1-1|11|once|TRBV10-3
AIMDRQNTEAF